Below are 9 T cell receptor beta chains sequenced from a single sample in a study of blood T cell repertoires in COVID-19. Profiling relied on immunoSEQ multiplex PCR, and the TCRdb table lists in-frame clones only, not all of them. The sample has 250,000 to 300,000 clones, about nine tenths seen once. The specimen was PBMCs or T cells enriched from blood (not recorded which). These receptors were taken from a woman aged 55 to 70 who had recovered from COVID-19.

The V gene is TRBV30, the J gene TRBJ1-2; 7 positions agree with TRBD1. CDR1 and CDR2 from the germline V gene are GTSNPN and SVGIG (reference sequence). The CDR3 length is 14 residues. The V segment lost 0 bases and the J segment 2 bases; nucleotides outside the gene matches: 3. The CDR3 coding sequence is TGTGCCTGGAGTGTAGGAGGGGGCAACTATGGCTACACCTTC. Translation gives CAWSVGGGNYGYTF.

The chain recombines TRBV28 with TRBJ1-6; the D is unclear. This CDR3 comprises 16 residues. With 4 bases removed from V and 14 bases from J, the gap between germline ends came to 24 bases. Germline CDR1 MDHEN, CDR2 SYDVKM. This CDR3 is CASSSTMPPDVGALHF. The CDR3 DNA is TGTGCCAGCAGTTCCACCATGCCCCCTGATGTGGGAGCCCTCCACTTT.

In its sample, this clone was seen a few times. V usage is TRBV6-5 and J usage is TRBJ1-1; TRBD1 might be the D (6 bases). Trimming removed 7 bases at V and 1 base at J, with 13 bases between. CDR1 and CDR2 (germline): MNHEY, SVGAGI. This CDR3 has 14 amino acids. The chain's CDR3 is CASNSPRGNTEAFF. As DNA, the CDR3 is TGTGCCAGCAACAGTCCCAGGGGGAACACTGAAGCTTTCTTT.

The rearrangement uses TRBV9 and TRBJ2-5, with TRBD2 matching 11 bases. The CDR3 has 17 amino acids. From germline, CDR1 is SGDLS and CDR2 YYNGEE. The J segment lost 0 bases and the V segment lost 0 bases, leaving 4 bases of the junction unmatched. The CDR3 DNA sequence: TGTGCCAGCAGCGTAGAGTCGACTAGCGGGGACCAAGAGACCCAGTACTTC. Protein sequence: CASSVESTSGDQETQYF.

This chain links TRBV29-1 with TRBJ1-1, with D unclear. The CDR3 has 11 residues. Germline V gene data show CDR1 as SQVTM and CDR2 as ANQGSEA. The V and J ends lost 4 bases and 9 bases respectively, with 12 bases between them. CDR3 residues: CSVGWQAQAFF. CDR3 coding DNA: TGCAGCGTTGGTTGGCAGGCTCAAGCTTTCTTT.

The CDR3 sequence: CAWSEGRGTQPQHF. CDR3 sequence (DNA): TGTGCCTGGAGTGAGGGACGGGGGACCCAGCCCCAGCATTTT. The chain joins TRBV30 to TRBJ1-5, with D maybe TRBD1 (5 bases). The CDR3 is 14 amino acids. Germline V gene data show CDR1 as GTSNPN and CDR2 as SVGIG (reference sequence). Deletions cut 1 base from V and 7 bases from J, with 14 bases between.

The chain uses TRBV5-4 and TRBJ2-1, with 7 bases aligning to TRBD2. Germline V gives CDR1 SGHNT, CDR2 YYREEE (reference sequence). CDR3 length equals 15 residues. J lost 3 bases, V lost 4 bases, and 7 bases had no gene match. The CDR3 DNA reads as TGTGCCAGCAGCCGCCCGGGACTAAGCTACAATGAGCAGTTCTTC. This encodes CASSRPGLSYNEQFF. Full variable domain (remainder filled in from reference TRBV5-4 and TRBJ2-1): ETGVTQSPTHLIKTRGQQVTLRCSSQSGHNTVSWYQQALGQGPQFIFQYYREEENGRGNFPPRFSGLQFPNYSSELNVNALELDDSALYLCASSRPGLSYNEQFFGPGTRLTVL.

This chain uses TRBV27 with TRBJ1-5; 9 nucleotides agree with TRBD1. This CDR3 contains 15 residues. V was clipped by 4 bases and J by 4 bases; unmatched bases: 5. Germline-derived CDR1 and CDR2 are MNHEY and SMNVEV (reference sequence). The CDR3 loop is CASSSSGTGNQPQHF. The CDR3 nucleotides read TGTGCCAGCAGTTCGTCCGGGACAGGGAATCAGCCCCAGCATTTT.

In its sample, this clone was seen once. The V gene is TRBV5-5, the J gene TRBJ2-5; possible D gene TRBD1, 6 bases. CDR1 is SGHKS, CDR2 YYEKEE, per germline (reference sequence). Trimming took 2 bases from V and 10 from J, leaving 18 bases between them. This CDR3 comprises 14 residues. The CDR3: CASSFARGALVQYF. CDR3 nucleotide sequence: TGTGCCAGCAGCTTTGCCAGGGGCGCCCTGGTCCAGTACTTC. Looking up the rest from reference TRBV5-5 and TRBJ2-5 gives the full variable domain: DAGVTQSPTHLIKTRGQQVTLRCSPISGHKSVSWYQQVLGQGPQFIFQYYEKEERGRGNFPDRFSARQFPNYSSELNVNALLLGDSALYLCASSFARGALVQYFGPGTRLLVL.